This TCR beta chain was sequenced for a study of shared T cell receptors in the human thymus (dated by TCRdb to the early 2020s). With respect to the entire study: The study examined how the human thymus generates shared, self-reactive T-cell receptor alpha chains.

Library prep was done by the immunoSEQ multiplex PCR assay. Here the immuneACCESS table is served through TCRdb, limited to in-frame sequences with V and J called. Missing clones are a known gap in these copies; in checked studies unresolved V genes cover under half, and the rest lacks a known reason. The sample profile shows roughly 700,000 clones; roughly 90% of them were found once. The ten most abundant clones make up approximately 0.01% of the sample. As regards this clone: Its antigen specificity is not known. Per-base quality was not reported, and no clone a single base away is much larger than it.

These data were also reused for a study on human thymus T cells. As the second study states: The donors were immunologically healthy infants in Finland who had open corrective cardiac surgery for congenital heart defects. Thymus tissue was collected as surgical resects that were removed during corrective cardiac surgery. Both the thymic and the peripheral blood repertoires appeared to show biased V and J gene segment usage. Highly overlapping thymic TCR repertoires among unrelated individuals were reported in the related research. TCR alpha and beta repertoires from seven to nine infant thymus samples and four related peripheral blood samples were characterized in the study. The infant donors were about 7 to 244 days old, and the cohort included over 5 males and two females. Thymocytes were freed from the tissue by mechanical means and kept at -70 degrees C as pellets of roughly 9-30 million cells. Genomic DNA was extracted from frozen cell pellets with a QIAsymphony instrument. The immunoSEQ multiplex PCR assay was used to amplify the TCRB and TCRAD loci from a standardized quantity of quality-controlled genomic DNA. Amplicons spanned the V(D)J region at a length sufficient to cover the CDR3 and identify V and J genes. The amplicons were sequenced on an Illumina platform via the commercial immunoSEQ service. Corrections for primer bias and sequencing errors followed previously described methods, while TCRAD and TCRB definitions were based on the IMGT database. immunoSEQ Analyzer 3.0 and VDJTools were used for repertoire analysis, which covered basic statistics, V/J segment usage, diversity estimates, rarefaction and pairwise overlap. Chao1, ChaoE, Efron-Thisted, Shannon and inverse Simpson indices were used to estimate diversity, which was also estimated on datasets down-sampled to the smallest sample. Repertoire overlap used strict matching of CDR3 nucleotide sequence, V gene and J gene, with Jaccard-based multidimensional scaling clustering. Thymus samples yielded on average approximately 800,000 unique TCRB clonotypes, compared with 65,000 to 100,000 from blood samples.

This clonotype was obtained from a boy under two years old with a congenital heart defect. Donor details come from another sample of the same person, matched by shared clones. The sample comprised thymocytes.

The CDR3 in this case is CASSQGASRPGKQYF. The DNA sequence reads TGTGCCAGCAGCCAAGGGGCTAGCCGGCCGGGGAAGCAGTACTTC. The V gene is TRBV14 and the J gene is TRBJ2-7, with TRBD2 tentatively as D gene (5 bases match). CDR1 SGHDN and CDR2 FVKESK were looked up in the germline V gene. V is pared back by 1 base and J by 8 bases, with 18 bases lying between the germline termini. The CDR3 contains 15 residues, cysteine and phenylalanine counted. CDR3 DNA is the only sequence kept; it has 45 bases, read in frame from the first base.